This entry concerns a single TCR beta chain. Its antigen is not known. This entry comes from a study of CD4 T cells in relation to SARS-CoV-2 and coronaviruses. In the study overall: PBMCs were cultured with antigen for roughly nine days before TCR beta sequencing.

Study results and limitations: SARS-CoV-2-driven expansion was significantly weaker in crossreactive than monoreactive clones.

Before the COVID-19 pandemic, during about 2010-2019, CD4+ T cells were taken from unexposed donors. Isolation of CD4+ T cells took place after less than 13 days in culture. Cells permitting, SARS-CoV-2 S/N and four cold-coronavirus spikes were tested on unexposed-donor CD4+ T cells. Cultures held two million PBMCs per well with around 9.4 IU/ml IL-2. Sequencing used immunoSEQ multiplex PCR; TCRdb keeps in-frame clones, though not all of them. The sample includes 25,000 to 30,000 clones, 76% of them seen just once. The V end lost 8 bases, the J end lost 2 bases, and 12 bases lay between the germline ends. Per germline, CDR1 SGHAT and CDR2 FQNNGV. CDR3 length equals 13 residues.

Sequencing used CD4+ T cells from PBMCs, cultured in vitro. This receptor was identified in a human donor in good health. The chain has TRBV11-2 and TRBJ1-1; unclear D gene. The DNA for the CDR3 is TGTGCCAGCCTCAGCCGGGGAAACACTGAAGCTTTCTTT. It translates to CASLSRGNTEAFF.